This T cell receptor (beta chain) originates from a study of OX40 agonist ivuxolimab in advanced cancers. Concerning this clone: The antigen is undetermined.

General observations from the study: Both blood CD4+ and CD8+ T cells showed clonal growth by week 6 at 0.1 to 3.0 mg/kg.

Trimming removed 5 bases from V and 0 bases from J, with 24 bases in between. The CDR3 length is 19 residues. Germline V lookup: CDR1 SGHTA, CDR2 FQGNSA. The method was immunoSEQ multiplex PCR; TCRdb's version includes in-frame clones alone and lacks a portion of them. The repertoire has fewer than 85,000 clones, 92% of them found once; the top ten carry 0.5% to 0.55%. This clonotype originated in an adult with an advanced solid tumor such as melanoma, head and neck, liver or kidney cancer. The chain couples TRBV7-2 to TRBJ2-3; D is possibly TRBD2 (6 bases). Sequences were derived from CD4+ or CD8+ T cells sorted from blood, sampled in a trial of the OX40 agonist ivuxolimab. CDR3 sequence reads: CASSPWGVGISSSTDTQYF. The CDR3 nucleotides read TGTGCCAGCAGCCCCTGGGGGGTGGGGATTTCTTCTAGCACAGATACGCAGTATTTT.